The rows below give T cell receptor beta chains drawn from one sample of a study of blood T cell repertoires in COVID-19. Produced via immunoSEQ multiplex PCR; TCRdb's table is partial and in-frame only. This table has about 99,000 clones, roughly 87% appearing once. The sequenced material came from peripheral blood. These receptors were obtained from a human donor in a cohort sampled during active COVID-19. Both conserved end residues are part of each CDR3. A D gene is named only where the DNA matches it firmly. Not all rows give a size; the values are once, few, many and, for expanded clones, a class.

j_gene: TRBJ2-3; v_gene: TRBV29-1; d_gene: -; abundance: -; CDR3aa: CSSTAESTDTQYF; CDR3nt: TGCAGCTCGACGGCGGAAAGCACAGATACGCAGTATTTT
j_gene: TRBJ1-1; v_gene: TRBV4-1; d_gene: -; abundance: -; CDR3aa: CASSPGNTEAFF; CDR3nt: TGCGCCAGCAGCCCAGGGAACACTGAAGCTTTCTTT
j_gene: TRBJ2-5; v_gene: TRBV7-2; d_gene: -; abundance: -; CDR3aa: CASSLRGQGTQYF; CDR3nt: TGTGCCAGCAGCTTGAGAGGCCAAGGGACCCAGTACTTC
j_gene: TRBJ2-5; v_gene: TRBV11-3; d_gene: -; abundance: -; CDR3aa: CASSTRDGGGGETQYF; CDR3nt: TGTGCCAGCAGCACGCGGGACGGCGGGGGCGGTGAGACCCAGTACTTC
j_gene: TRBJ2-7; v_gene: TRBV20-1; d_gene: TRBD1; abundance: -; CDR3aa: CSASGGTGPIEQYF; CDR3nt: TGCAGTGCTAGTGGTGGGACAGGGCCTATCGAGCAGTACTTC
j_gene: TRBJ1-2; v_gene: TRBV28; d_gene: TRBD1; abundance: -; CDR3aa: CASSFTPGTGYYGYTF; CDR3nt: TGTGCCAGCAGTTTCACCCCCGGGACAGGGTACTATGGCTACACCTTC
j_gene: TRBJ2-2; v_gene: TRBV19; d_gene: -; abundance: -; CDR3aa: CASSPGSGIAGELFF; CDR3nt: TGTGCCAGTAGTCCAGGTTCGGGGATCGCCGGGGAGCTGTTTTTT
j_gene: TRBJ2-1; v_gene: TRBV2; d_gene: -; abundance: -; CDR3aa: CASFRPQQGPNEQFF; CDR3nt: TGTGCCAGCTTCCGACCCCAACAGGGCCCAAATGAGCAGTTCTTC
j_gene: TRBJ1-2; v_gene: TRBV5-6; d_gene: -; abundance: once; CDR3aa: CASSLVVSGYGYTF; CDR3nt: TGTGCCAGCAGCTTGGTTGTCAGCGGCTATGGCTACACCTTC
j_gene: TRBJ2-1; v_gene: TRBV5-1; d_gene: -; abundance: -; CDR3aa: CASSLARVSYNEQFF; CDR3nt: TGCGCCAGCAGCTTGGCGCGGGTCTCCTACAATGAGCAGTTCTTC
j_gene: TRBJ2-3; v_gene: TRBV19; d_gene: -; abundance: -; CDR3aa: CASSRVTDTQYF; CDR3nt: TGTGCCAGTAGCCGTGTAACAGATACGCAGTATTTT
j_gene: TRBJ2-1; v_gene: TRBV7-6; d_gene: -; abundance: -; CDR3aa: CASSWIGGEQFF; CDR3nt: TGTGCCAGCAGCTGGATCGGCGGTGAGCAGTTCTTC
j_gene: TRBJ2-7; v_gene: TRBV7-9; d_gene: TRBD1; abundance: -; CDR3aa: CASTRQGQGYEQYF; CDR3nt: TGTGCCAGCACCAGACAGGGGCAAGGTTACGAGCAGTACTTC
j_gene: TRBJ1-2; v_gene: TRBV5-1; d_gene: TRBD1; abundance: -; CDR3aa: CASSLGQGASANYGYTF; CDR3nt: TGCGCCAGCAGCTTGGGACAGGGGGCTTCCGCGAACTATGGCTACACCTTC
j_gene: TRBJ1-4; v_gene: TRBV6-1; d_gene: -; abundance: -; CDR3aa: CASSEDRPVMKLFF; CDR3nt: TGTGCCAGCAGTGAAGACAGGCCCGTTATGAAACTGTTTTTT
j_gene: TRBJ2-7; v_gene: TRBV28; d_gene: -; abundance: -; CDR3aa: CASSSNRVGYEQYF; CDR3nt: TGTGCCAGCAGTTCGAACAGAGTGGGCTACGAGCAGTACTTC
j_gene: TRBJ2-7; v_gene: TRBV5-6; d_gene: TRBD2; abundance: -; CDR3aa: CASSAKPGLSYEQYF; CDR3nt: TGTGCCAGCAGCGCAAAACCGGGACTATCCTACGAGCAGTACTTC
j_gene: TRBJ2-7; v_gene: TRBV6-6; d_gene: TRBD1; abundance: -; CDR3aa: CASQWGQGAYEQYF; CDR3nt: TGTGCCAGCCAGTGGGGACAGGGGGCTTACGAGCAGTACTTC
j_gene: TRBJ1-2; v_gene: TRBV6-5; d_gene: -; abundance: -; CDR3aa: CATVVNYGYTF; CDR3nt: TGTGCCACGGTAGTTAACTATGGCTACACCTTC
j_gene: TRBJ2-5; v_gene: TRBV6-5; d_gene: TRBD2; abundance: -; CDR3aa: CASSPGLAGVTQYF; CDR3nt: TGTGCCAGCAGTCCGGGACTAGCGGGAGTGACCCAGTACTTC
j_gene: TRBJ2-2; v_gene: TRBV19; d_gene: TRBD1; abundance: -; CDR3aa: CASSIRRQGVSDTGELFF; CDR3nt: TGTGCCAGTAGTATCCGTAGACAGGGGGTTTCGGACACCGGGGAGCTGTTTTTT
j_gene: TRBJ1-5; v_gene: TRBV13; d_gene: -; abundance: once; CDR3aa: CASSLGDTLTRQPQHF; CDR3nt: TGTGCCAGCAGCTTAGGGGACACCCTAACAAGGCAGCCCCAGCATTTT